This T cell receptor (beta chain) derives from a study of T cell repertoires in cytomegalovirus infection. Study-level background: Recently identified HLA-C-restricted CMV epitopes were among the peptides used. Matching HLA type and CMV infection were both indicated by public TCR beta signatures.

This clonotype was counted a few times. What it recognizes is unknown. The germline CDR1 and CDR2 sequences are KGHSH and LQKENI. Trimming cost V 4 bases and J 2 bases, with 12 bases left between them. This CDR3 has 14 residues. TCRdb ran MiXCR on the reads and lists one entry per CDR3 protein. The sample carries some 560,000 distinct CDR3 sequences, roughly 43% recorded once. Study-wide results and caveats: The cumulative frequency of public TCR beta families distinguished individuals who carried CMV together with the relevant HLA. Ex vivo, HLA-C-restricted CMV-specific TCR beta clonotypes prevailed over the rest of the response.

The TCR originated in a human donor in good health (CMV status not recorded). Some clones in this sample may be carry-over from other donors' samples. The sequencing used cultured PBMCs, collected from culture after CMV antigen stimulation. The chain links TRBV18 to TRBJ2-7; D unresolved. This CDR3 reads CASSRSAKPYEQYF. The CDR3 nucleotides are TGTGCCAGCTCACGGTCAGCAAAGCCCTACGAGCAGTACTTC.